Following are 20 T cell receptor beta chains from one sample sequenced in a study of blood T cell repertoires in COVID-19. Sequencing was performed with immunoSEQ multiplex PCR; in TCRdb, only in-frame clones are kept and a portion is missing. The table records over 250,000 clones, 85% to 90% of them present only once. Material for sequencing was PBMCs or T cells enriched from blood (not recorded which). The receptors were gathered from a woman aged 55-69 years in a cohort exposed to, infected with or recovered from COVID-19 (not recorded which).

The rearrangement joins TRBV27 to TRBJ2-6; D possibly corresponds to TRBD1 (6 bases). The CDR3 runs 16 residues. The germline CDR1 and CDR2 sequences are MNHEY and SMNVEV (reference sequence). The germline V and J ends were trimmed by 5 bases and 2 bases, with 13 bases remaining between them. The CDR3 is CASSPTRQAGANVLTF. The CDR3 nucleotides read TGTGCCAGCAGTCCCACCCGACAGGCTGGGGCCAACGTCCTGACTTTC.

The CDR3 DNA reads TGTGCCAGCAGCGCGCGGGACAGGGGGAATGAAAAACTGTTTTTT. Translating it yields CASSARDRGNEKLFF. The rearrangement links TRBV9 to TRBJ1-4; 11 bases are a match to TRBD1. The germline CDR1 and CDR2 sequences are SGDLS and YYNGEE. The CDR3 is 15 amino acids. Trimming removed 3 bases from V and 5 bases from J; junction bases left unmatched: 3.

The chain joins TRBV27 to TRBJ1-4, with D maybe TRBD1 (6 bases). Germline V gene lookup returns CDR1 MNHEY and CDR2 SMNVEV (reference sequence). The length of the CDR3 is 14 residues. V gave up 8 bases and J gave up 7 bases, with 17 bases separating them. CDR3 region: CASARGGKGEKLFF. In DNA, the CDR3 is TGTGCCAGCGCTAGGGGGGGGAAGGGTGAAAAACTGTTTTTT.

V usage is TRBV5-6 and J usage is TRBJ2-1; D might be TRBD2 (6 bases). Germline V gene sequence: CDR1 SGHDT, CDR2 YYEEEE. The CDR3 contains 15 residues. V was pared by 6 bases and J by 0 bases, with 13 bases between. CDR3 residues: CASNRRASSYNEQFF. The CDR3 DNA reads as TGTGCCAGCAACCGGAGGGCCAGCTCCTACAATGAGCAGTTCTTC.

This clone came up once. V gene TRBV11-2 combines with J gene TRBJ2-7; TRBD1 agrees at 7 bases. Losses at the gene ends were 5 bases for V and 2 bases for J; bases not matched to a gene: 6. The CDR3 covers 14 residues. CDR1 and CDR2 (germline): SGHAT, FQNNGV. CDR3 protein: CASSHRQGPYEQYF. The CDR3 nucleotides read TGTGCCAGCAGCCACCGACAGGGTCCCTACGAGCAGTACTTC.

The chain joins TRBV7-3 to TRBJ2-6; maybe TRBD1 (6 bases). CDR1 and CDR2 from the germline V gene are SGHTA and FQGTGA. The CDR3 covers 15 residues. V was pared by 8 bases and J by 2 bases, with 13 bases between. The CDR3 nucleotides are TGTGCCAGCGCGAAGGGGGTCGCTGGGGCCAACGTCCTGACTTTC. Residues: CASAKGVAGANVLTF.

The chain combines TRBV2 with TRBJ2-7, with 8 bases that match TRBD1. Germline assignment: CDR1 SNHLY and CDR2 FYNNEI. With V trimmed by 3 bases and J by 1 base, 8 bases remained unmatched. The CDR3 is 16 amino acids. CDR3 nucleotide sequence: TGTGCCAGCAGTGACCCCCCCCGGGACAGGTCCTACGAGCAGTACTTC. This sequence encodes CASSDPPRDRSYEQYF. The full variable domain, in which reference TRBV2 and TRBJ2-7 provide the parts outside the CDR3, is EPEVTQTPSHQVTQMGQEVILRCVPISNHLYFYWYRQILGQKVEFLVSFYNNEISEKSEIFDDQFSVERPDGSNFTLKIRSTKLEDSAMYFCASSDPPRDRSYEQYFGPGTRLTVT.

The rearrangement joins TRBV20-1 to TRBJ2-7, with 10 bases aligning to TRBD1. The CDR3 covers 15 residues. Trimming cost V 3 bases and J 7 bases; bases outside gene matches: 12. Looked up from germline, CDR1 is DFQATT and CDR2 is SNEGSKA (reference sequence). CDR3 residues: CSASARQGATKEQYF. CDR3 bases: TGCAGTGCTAGTGCAAGACAGGGGGCGACAAAAGAGCAGTACTTC.

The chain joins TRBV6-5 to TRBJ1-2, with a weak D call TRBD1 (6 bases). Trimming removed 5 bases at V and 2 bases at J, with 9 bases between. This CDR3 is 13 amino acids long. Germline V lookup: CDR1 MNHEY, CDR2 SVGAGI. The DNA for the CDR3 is TGTGCCAGCAGTCGAGGACAGAACTATGGCTACACCTTC. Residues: CASSRGQNYGYTF.

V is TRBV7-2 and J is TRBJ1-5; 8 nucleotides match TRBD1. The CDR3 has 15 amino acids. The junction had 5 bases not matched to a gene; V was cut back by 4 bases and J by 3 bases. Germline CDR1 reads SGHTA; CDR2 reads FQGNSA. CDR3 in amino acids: CASSYRTGFNQPQHF. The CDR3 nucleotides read TGTGCCAGCAGCTACAGGACAGGGTTCAATCAGCCCCAGCATTTT.

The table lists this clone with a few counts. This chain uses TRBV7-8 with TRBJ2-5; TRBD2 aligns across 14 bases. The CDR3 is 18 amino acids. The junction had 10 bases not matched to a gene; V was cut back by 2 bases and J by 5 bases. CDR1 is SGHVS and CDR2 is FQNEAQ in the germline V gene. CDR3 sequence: CASSLSPTSGRARETQYF. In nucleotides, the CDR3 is TGTGCCAGCAGCTTAAGTCCGACTAGCGGGAGGGCCCGGGAGACCCAGTACTTC.

This CDR3 reads CASTTPTGGSYEQYF. CDR3 sequence (DNA): TGTGCCAGCACCACACCGACAGGGGGTTCGTACGAGCAGTACTTC. The chain combines TRBV6-5 with TRBJ2-7, with 9 bases fitting TRBD1. Per germline, CDR1 MNHEY and CDR2 SVGAGI. The CDR3 sequence is 15 residues long. V trimming: 7 bases; J trimming: 4 bases; junction bases outside the gene matches: 11.

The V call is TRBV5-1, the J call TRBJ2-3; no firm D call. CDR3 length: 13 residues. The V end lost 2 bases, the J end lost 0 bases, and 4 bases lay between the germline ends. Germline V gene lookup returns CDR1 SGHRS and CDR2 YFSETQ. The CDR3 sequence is CASSFGSTDTQYF. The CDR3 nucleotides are TGCGCCAGCAGCTTTGGCAGCACAGATACGCAGTATTTT. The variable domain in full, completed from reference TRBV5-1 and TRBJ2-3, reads KAGVTQTPRYLIKTRGQQVTLSCSPISGHRSVSWYQQTPGQGLQFLFEYFSETQRNKGNFPGRFSGRQFSNSRSEMNVSTLELGDSALYLCASSFGSTDTQYFGPGTRLTVL.

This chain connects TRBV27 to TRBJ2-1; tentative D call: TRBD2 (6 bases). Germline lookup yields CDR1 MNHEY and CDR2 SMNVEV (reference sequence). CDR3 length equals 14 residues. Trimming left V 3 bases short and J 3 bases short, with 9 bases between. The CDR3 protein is CASSFVEGYNEQFF. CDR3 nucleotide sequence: TGTGCCAGCAGTTTTGTGGAGGGCTACAATGAGCAGTTCTTC.

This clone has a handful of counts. CDR3: CASSLKAGAPDTQYF. CDR3 in DNA: TGTGCCAGCAGTTTAAAGGCAGGGGCGCCGGATACGCAGTATTTT. V usage is TRBV28 and J usage is TRBJ2-3; D possibly corresponds to TRBD1 (6 bases). V lost 2 bases and J lost 6, with 15 bases in between. The CDR3 is 15 residues long. Germline CDR1 MDHEN, CDR2 SYDVKM.

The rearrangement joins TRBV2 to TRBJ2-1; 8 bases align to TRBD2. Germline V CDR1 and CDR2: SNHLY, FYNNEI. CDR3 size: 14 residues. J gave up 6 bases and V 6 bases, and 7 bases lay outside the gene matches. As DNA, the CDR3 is TGTGCCAGCAGCCCAGCGGGAGCGGTCAATGAGCAGTTCTTC. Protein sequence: CASSPAGAVNEQFF.

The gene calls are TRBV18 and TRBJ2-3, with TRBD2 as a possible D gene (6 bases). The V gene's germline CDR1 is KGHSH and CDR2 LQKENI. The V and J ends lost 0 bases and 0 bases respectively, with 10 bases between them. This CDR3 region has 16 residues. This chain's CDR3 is CASSPPGLASTDTQYF. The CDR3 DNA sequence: TGTGCCAGCTCACCACCGGGGCTAGCGAGCACAGATACGCAGTATTTT. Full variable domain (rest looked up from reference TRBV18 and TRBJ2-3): NAGVMQNPRHLVRRRGQEARLRCSPMKGHSHVYWYRQLPEEGLKFMVYLQKENIIDESGMPKERFSAEFPKEGPSILRIQQVVRGDSAAYFCASSPPGLASTDTQYFGPGTRLTVL.

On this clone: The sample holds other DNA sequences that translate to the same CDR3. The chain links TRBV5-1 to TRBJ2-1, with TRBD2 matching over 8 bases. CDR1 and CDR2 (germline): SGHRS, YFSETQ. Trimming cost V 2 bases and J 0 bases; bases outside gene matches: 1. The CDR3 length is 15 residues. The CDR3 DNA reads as TGCGCCAGCAGCTTAGCGGGAGTCTCCTACAATGAGCAGTTCTTC. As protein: CASSLAGVSYNEQFF.

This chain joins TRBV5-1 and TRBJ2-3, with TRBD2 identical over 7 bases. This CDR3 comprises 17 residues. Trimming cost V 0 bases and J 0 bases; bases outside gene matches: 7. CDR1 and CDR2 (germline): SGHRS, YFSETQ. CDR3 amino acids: CASSLAGGSSSTDTQYF. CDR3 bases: TGCGCCAGCAGCTTGGCCGGGGGGTCCTCTAGCACAGATACGCAGTATTTT.

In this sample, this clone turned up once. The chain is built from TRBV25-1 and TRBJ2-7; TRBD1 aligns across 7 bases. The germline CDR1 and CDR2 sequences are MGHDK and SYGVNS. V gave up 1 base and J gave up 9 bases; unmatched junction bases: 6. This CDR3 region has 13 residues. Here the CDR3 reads CASSEFTGEGQYF. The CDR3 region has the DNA TGTGCCAGCAGTGAATTTACAGGGGAAGGGCAGTACTTC.